The rows below give T cell receptor beta chains drawn from one sample of a study of tumor and adjacent non-tumor tissue in lung cancer. In TCRdb, the multiplex PCR reads were re-called with MiXCR into one record per CDR3 protein. The sample includes more than 75,000 distinct CDR3 sequences, around 70% of them seen just once. The sequenced sample consisted of lung tumor tissue. The receptors were sampled from a woman aged 70 to 79 with non-small cell lung cancer. CDR3s include the opening cysteine and the closing phenylalanine or tryptophan. D genes are given only for firm matches. The size entry is marked missing in some rows and otherwise reads once, few, many or a size class.

>many|TRBJ1-6|TRBV12-3/TRBV12-4|.
TGTGCCAGCAGCAAGGGGGATCCGGGTTCACCCCTCCACTTT
CASSKGDPGSPLHF
>.|TRBJ2-2|TRBV10-1|.
TGCGCCAGCAGTGAGGTGGGGCATTTGAACACCGGGGAGCTGTTTTTT
CASSEVGHLNTGELFF
>.|TRBJ2-1|TRBV20-1|TRBD2
TGCAGTGCTCTGAGGGGACTAGCGATGAAGAATGAGCAGTTCTTC
CSALRGLAMKNEQFF
>.|TRBJ2-2|TRBV28|.
TGTGCCAGCAGTCCCATGGGGGTGGCGAACACCGGGGAGCTGTTTTTT
CASSPMGVANTGELFF
>.|TRBJ2-2|TRBV28|TRBD1
TGTGCCTGCAGTAGGGACAGGGATGCCCTAGTCACCGGGGAGTTGTTTTTT
CACSRDRDALVTGELFF
>many|TRBJ2-3|TRBV5-1|.
TGCGCCAGCAGCTTGGACTGGATTAGCACAGATACGCAGTATTTT
CASSLDWISTDTQYF
>.|TRBJ2-3|TRBV6-2/TRBV6-3|TRBD2
TGTGCCAGCAGTTACGCCACTAGCGGGACTAGCACAGATAGGCAATATTTT
CASSYATSGTSTDRQYF
>.|TRBJ2-7|TRBV6-5|.
TGTGCCGTCAGTTACTCAAGGCGGGGCTACTACGAGAAGTACTTC
CAVSYSRRGYYEKYF
>.|TRBJ2-1|TRBV11-1|.
TGTGCCAGTAGCTTAGCCCTAGCAGGCATGTACAATGAGCAGTTCTTC
CASSLALAGMYNEQFF
>.|TRBJ2-5|TRBV4-1|.
TGCGCCAGCAGCCAAGGCCGACCGGGCCATCAAGGAGGGACCCAGTACTTC
CASSQGRPGHQGGTQYF
>.|TRBJ1-5|TRBV12-3/TRBV12-4|.
TGTGTCAGCAGTTTAGGTCAGGGCAATCAGCCCCAGCATTTT
CVSSLGQGNQPQHF
>once|TRBJ2-3|TRBV5-4|TRBD1
TGTGCCAGCAGGTTGGACAGGGAATGCACAGATACGCAATATTTT
CASRLDRECTDTQYF
>few|TRBJ2-1|TRBV10-1|TRBD1
TGCGCCGGTAGTGGACCCGGCCAGGGGGCTTACAATGAGCAGTTCTTC
CAGSGPGQGAYNEQFF
>.|TRBJ1-1|TRBV21-1|.
TGTGCCAGCAAGCGACAGGGTACTAACACTCAAGCTTTCTTT
CASKRQGTNTQAFF
>.|TRBJ2-1|TRBV12-3/TRBV12-4|TRBD2
TGTGCCAGCAATTCAACATCCGGGACTAGCGGCAATGAGCAGTTCTTC
CASNSTSGTSGNEQFF
>.|TRBJ2-3|TRBV7-9|.
TGTGCCAGCAGCTTAGGACTAGGCACGGCAGATACGCAGTATTTT
CASSLGLGTADTQYF
>.|TRBJ1-2|TRBV11-1|.
TGTGCCAGCAGTCCCGGGATAGCGAACCATGGCTACACCTTC
CASSPGIANHGYTF
>.|TRBJ2-2|TRBV29-1|TRBD2
TGTAGCGTTGCTTCTAGCGGGAGTGCCAGGGAGCTGTTTTTT
CSVASSGSARELFF
>.|TRBJ1-1|TRBV30|.
TGTGTCTGGAGTGTCGGGGTAGGTAGAGTCACTGAAGCTTTCTTT
CVWSVGVGRVTEAFF
>few|TRBJ2-7|TRBV29-1|TRBD1
TGCAGCGTTGGGGACAGCATCCCCTACGAGCAATACTTC
CSVGDSIPYEQYF
>.|TRBJ2-6|TRBV7-8|TRBD2
TGTGCCAGCAGCTCATACCGCGGGGGGTCTGCCAACGTCCTGACTTTC
CASSSYRGGSANVLTF
>many|TRBJ2-1|TRBV5-6|.
TGTGCCAGCAGCACCGGCTCCTACAATGAGCAGTTCTTC
CASSTGSYNEQFF
>.|TRBJ2-7|TRBV7-9|TRBD1
TGTGCCACCAGGAATACGGGACCGGGACAGGTCTCCTACGAGCATTACTTC
CATRNTGPGQVSYEHYF
>once|TRBJ2-7|TRBV6-1|.
TGTGCCAGCTGCATTGAGAGGGGACCCTACGGGCAGTACTTC
CASCIERGPYGQYF
>.|TRBJ2-7|TRBV5-1|.
TGCGCCAACAGCTTGCCTGGGGCGAAGAGTCTATCCTACGAGCAGTACTTC
CANSLPGAKSLSYEQYF
>.|TRBJ2-7|TRBV28|.
TGTGCCAGCAGGTCCGGGACACACTCCTACAAGCAGTACTTC
CASRSGTHSYKQYF
>.|TRBJ2-7|TRBV4-2|.
TGTGTCAGTAGCCAAGAAGATGAGCAGTACTTC
CVSSQEDEQYF
>.|TRBJ2-5|TRBV29-1|.
TGCAGCGTTGAAGTCCCCAAGCAAGGTGCGGAGATCAAGTACTTC
CSVEVPKQGAEIKYF
>.|TRBJ1-5|TRBV6-1|.
TGTGCCAGCAGTGAGGATTGGGGATATCAGCCCCAGCATTTT
CASSEDWGYQPQHF
>.|TRBJ2-1|TRBV11-2|.
TGTGCCAGCAGCTTAGTGGGGGAGTCTAGTCATGAGCAGTTGTTC
CASSLVGESSHEQLF
>.|TRBJ1-4|TRBV28|TRBD1
TGTGACAGCAGTCTCTCACCAGGACAGGGGGACGCAACTAATGAAGAACTGTTTTTT
CDSSLSPGQGDATNEELFF
>.|TRBJ1-1|TRBV6-1|.
TGTGCCAGCAGTGAAATTGCTATGGGGGTGTTTACCACTGAAGCTTTCTTT
CASSEIAMGVFTTEAFF
>.|TRBJ2-7|TRBV6-2/TRBV6-3|.
TGTGCCAGCATATTGGGATCTAATCTCTACGAGCAGTACTTC
CASILGSNLYEQYF
>.|TRBJ2-7|TRBV6-1|.
TGTCCCAGCAGTGAATATGTCCAGGGCCGGCTTTGGGGGCAGTACTTC
CPSSEYVQGRLWGQYF
>.|TRBJ1-1|TRBV20-1|TRBD1
TGCAGCGCGAGCGGGCAGGGGGCGAGGGGCGACGGGACTGAAGTTTTCTTT
CSASGQGARGDGTEVFF
>many|TRBJ2-5|TRBV11-2|.
TGTGCCAGCAGCTTAGATCAAGAGACCCAGTACTTC
CASSLDQETQYF
>.|TRBJ2-3|TRBV5-6|TRBD2
TGTGCCAACAGCTTGGATCGGCAGCGGGGCACAGATACGCAATATTTT
CANSLDRQRGTDTQYF
>.|TRBJ1-1|TRBV12-3/TRBV12-4|.
TGTGCCAGCAGTACTTCCGACGGGGGAGAAAAAACTGAAGCTTTCTTT
CASSTSDGGEKTEAFF
>once|TRBJ2-3|TRBV6-1|TRBD2
TGTGCCAGCAGAGCGGGAGGGACTACAGATACGCAGTATTTT
CASRAGGTTDTQYF
>many|TRBJ2-1|TRBV5-6|TRBD1
TGTGCCAGCAGCACAGGGGGGAATGAGCAGTTCTTC
CASSTGGNEQFF
>.|TRBJ2-7|TRBV6-1|.
TGTGCCAGCAGCACCGGGATGGGGGGCTTGTGTCGGTACTTC
CASSTGMGGLCRYF